This T cell receptor beta chain was identified during a study of response to subunit inactivated influenza vaccine. Findings of the study overall: Authors suggested few new T cells are recruited by each seasonal influenza vaccination.

One entry per CDR3 protein results from TCRdb running MiXCR on the RT-PCR reads. Among about 530,000 distinct CDR3 sequences listed, roughly 12% were seen once. Trimming removed 5 bases from V and 0 bases from J, with 13 bases in between. The CDR3 is 16 amino acids. Germline V CDR1 and CDR2: SGHVS, FQNEAQ. This clonotype was seen ten or more times. The antigen is unknown. The material was PBMCs from blood, obtained on the day of vaccination. The rearrangement uses TRBV7-8 and TRBJ2-2; TRBD1 is a possible D gene (6 bases). This sequence originates from a man aged 50-59 years who received an inactivated influenza vaccine. The CDR3 nucleotides read TGTGCCAGCAGCACAACCGGGACAACGAACACCGGGGAGCTGTTTTTT. Amino acid sequence: CASSTTGTTNTGELFF.